This T cell receptor (beta chain) was sequenced for a study of T-cell memory formation after mild COVID-19. Trimming removed 0 bases from V and 8 bases from J, with 22 bases in between. This CDR3 is 17 amino acids long. CDR1 is DFQATT, CDR2 SNEGSKA, per germline (reference sequence). Constant-segment-primed 5'RACE gave TCR alpha and TCR beta cDNA libraries with sample barcodes and UMIs. One entry per CDR3 protein, called by TCRdb with MiXCR from the 5' RACE reads. In the table there are about 400,000 distinct CDR3 sequences, about a sixth of which are singletons. The study's findings and limits: Certain responding clones were present in pre-infection memory, suggesting participation of cross-reactive memory. CD4+ clones that contracted lay mainly in CM and EM; CD8+ ones lay in EMRA.

This clonotype occurred a few times. What it recognizes is unknown. The receptor's source is a man in his late teens or twenties who had mild COVID-19 (a few samples of this study predate the infection). Cell type and time point are not known. Sequencing input: PBMCs or a T cell subset sorted from them (not recorded which). This chain connects TRBV20-1 to TRBJ1-4; no clear D gene. CDR3: CSARDVTGSQGGEKLFF. For the CDR3, the DNA is TGCAGTGCTAGAGATGTCACCGGCAGTCAAGGTGGGGAAAAACTGTTTTTT.